This T cell receptor beta chain stems from a study of Graves' ophthalmopathy and Graves' hyperthyroidism. General observations from the study: For separating ophthalmopathy from stable hyperthyroidism, a 13-signature model gave 87.88% sensitivity and roughly 83% specificity.

Of note for this clonotype: The antigen is unknown.

RNA transcripts were the source from which TCR beta CDR3 regions were amplified. The first round was an RT-PCR with HTBI primers, and the second round was a multiplex PCR. TCRdb called the multiplex PCR reads again in MiXCR, with one record for every CDR3 protein. The data show about 740,000 distinct CDR3 sequences, 35% to 50% seen once. This clonotype originated in an adult man with Graves' ophthalmopathy. Sequenced: peripheral blood.

The CDR3 DNA reads TGTGCCAGCAGCCAAGCCGGACGGGGAGACACTGAAGCTTTCTTT. It is translated as CASSQAGRGDTEAFF. The chain carries TRBV7-8 and TRBJ1-1; no reliable D call. The V and J ends lost 5 bases and 3 bases respectively, with 16 bases between them. The CDR3 is 15 amino acids. Germline CDR1 and CDR2: SGHVS and FQNEAQ.